The 19 T cell receptor beta chains presented below share a single source sample, sequenced in a study of post-analysis software for immune sequencing data. Unique molecular identifiers featured in each of the TCR beta cDNA libraries. One entry per CDR3 protein, called by TCRdb with MiXCR from the PCR reads. Among 350,000 to 450,000 distinct CDR3 sequences, about 39% were seen once, and the ten largest hold around 8%. Antigen specificity for these receptors is unknown. General study points: Included in a set of roughly five TRBV segments more frequent in patients than controls were TRBV5-6, TRBV5-1 and TRBV20-1.

The sequenced sample was blood. These TCRs come from a girl aged 2 to 9 with multiple sclerosis.

A few counts support this clonotype. This chain links TRBV6-1 with TRBJ2-4; TRBD1 is a possible D gene (7 bases). V was cut by 1 base and J by 6 bases, with 13 bases left in between. The CDR3 runs 15 residues. Germline CDR1 MNHNS, CDR2 SASEGT. CDR3 coding DNA: TGTGCCAGCAGTGAAGTAGGGCAGGGGGGAAACATTCAGTACTTC. It is translated as CASSEVGQGGNIQYF.

This clonotype was picked up a small number of times. The chain uses TRBV28 and TRBJ2-1; 7 positions agree with TRBD2. CDR3 length: 13 residues. V trimming: 8 bases; J trimming: 9 bases; junction bases outside the gene matches: 10. The V gene's germline CDR1 is MDHEN and CDR2 SYDVKM. CDR3 loop: CASLIPGRGEQFF. DNA of the CDR3: TGTGCCAGCCTAATACCAGGGAGGGGTGAGCAGTTCTTC.

In this sample, this clonotype turned up a few times. The chain links TRBV10-3 to TRBJ2-1; TRBD2 matches at 9 bases. V trimming: 3 bases; J trimming: 7 bases; junction bases outside the gene matches: 4. The CDR3 runs to 14 residues. Germline V CDR1 and CDR2: ENHRY, SYGVKD. In nucleotides, the CDR3 is TGTGCCATCAGTGACCCTAGCGGGACGAATGAGCAGTTCTTC. Translating gives CAISDPSGTNEQFF.

The V call is TRBV29-1, the J call TRBJ2-4, with a weak D call TRBD1 (5 bases). The CDR3 sequence is 15 residues long. Looked up from germline, CDR1 is SQVTM and CDR2 is ANQGSEA. Trimming took 4 bases from V and 0 from J, leaving 13 bases between them. CDR3 sequence: CSVAVRVVAKNIQYF. DNA of the CDR3: TGCAGCGTTGCCGTCAGGGTAGTAGCCAAAAACATTCAGTACTTC. Together with reference TRBV29-1 and TRBJ2-4, the CDR3 gives the full variable domain: SAVISQKPSRDICQRGTSLTIQCQVDSQVTMMFWYRQQPGQSLTLIATANQGSEATYESGFVIDKFPISRPNLTFSTLTVSNMSPEDSSIYLCSVAVRVVAKNIQYFGAGTRLSVL.

The J gene is TRBJ2-4, the V gene TRBV5-1, with D maybe TRBD2 (5 bases). Germline V CDR1 and CDR2: SGHRS, YFSETQ. The V and J ends lost 4 bases and 0 bases respectively, with 11 bases between them. This CDR3 comprises 15 residues. CDR3 sequence reads: CASSPGILAKNIQYF. DNA for the CDR3: TGCGCCAGCAGCCCCGGGATTCTAGCCAAAAACATTCAGTACTTC.

The chain couples TRBV6-5 to TRBJ2-4; 7 positions match TRBD2. Germline assignment: CDR1 MNHEY and CDR2 SVGAGI. The CDR3 is made up of 15 amino acids. V was pared by 6 bases and J by 9 bases, with 14 bases of the junction left unmatched. The CDR3 DNA is TGTGCCAGCAGAAAAACTAGCGTCAAGGCGGGCATTCAGTACTTC. The encoded protein is CASRKTSVKAGIQYF.

This sequence joins TRBV29-1 and TRBJ2-1; perhaps TRBD1 as D (6 bases). The length of the CDR3 is 14 residues. V gave up 7 bases and J gave up 3 bases, with 16 bases separating them. The germline V gene has CDR1 SQVTM and CDR2 ANQGSEA. The CDR3 bases are TGCAGCGGAAAGCCCCGGGACAACTACAATGAGCAGTTCTTC. Protein product: CSGKPRDNYNEQFF.

This clonotype came up a few times. The J gene is TRBJ1-1, the V gene TRBV6-1, with D perhaps matching TRBD1 (6 bases). The V end lost 6 bases, the J end lost 1 base, and 12 bases lay between the germline ends. The CDR3 runs 14 residues. CDR1 and CDR2 (germline): MNHNS, SASEGT. CDR3: CASRAGTQNTEAFF. In nucleotides, the CDR3 is TGTGCCAGCAGAGCCGGGACACAGAACACTGAAGCTTTCTTT.

This clonotype was observed a single time. The rearrangement uses TRBV9 and TRBJ1-1, with a weak D call TRBD1 (5 bases). Germline V gene data show CDR1 as SGDLS and CDR2 as YYNGEE. The length of the CDR3 is 17 residues. The ends were cut back, 0 bases at V and 2 bases at J, with 17 bases in the middle. Here the CDR3 DNA reads TGTGCCAGCAGCGTAGGGGGGAGATGGGGAGTAAACACTGAAGCTTTCTTT. Translating it yields CASSVGGRWGVNTEAFF.

The V gene is TRBV20-1, the J gene TRBJ1-2; no clear D. V was shortened by 2 bases and J by 2 bases, with 12 bases between the two germline ends. The CDR3 extends over 14 amino acids. Per germline, CDR1 DFQATT and CDR2 SNEGSKA (reference sequence). The CDR3, as DNA: TGCAGTGCTAGAATCCTAGAGGAAAACTATGGCTACACCTTC. It yields the protein CSARILEENYGYTF.

This clonotype has just a few counts. The chain has TRBV20-1 and TRBJ2-1; no reliable D call. This CDR3 is 14 amino acids long. Germline lookup yields CDR1 DFQATT and CDR2 SNEGSKA (reference sequence). The CDR3 coding sequence is TGCAGCCTCACAGCCTTTAGCTCCTACAATGAGCAGTTCTTC. Translation: CSLTAFSSYNEQFF.

The chain uses TRBV2 and TRBJ2-3; 14 bases match TRBD2. This CDR3 spans 15 amino acids. J gave up 5 bases and V 6 bases, and 4 bases lay outside the gene matches. Per the germline V gene, CDR1 is SNHLY and CDR2 is FYNNEI. The CDR3 bases are TGTGCCAGCAGCCAGGGACTAGCGGGAGTAGATACGCAGTATTTT. Its protein is CASSQGLAGVDTQYF.

V is TRBV11-2 and J is TRBJ1-1, with D maybe TRBD1 (6 bases). V was clipped by 5 bases and J by 7 bases, with 26 bases between them. The CDR3 totals 17 residues. The germline V gene encodes CDR1 SGHAT and CDR2 FQNNGV. The CDR3 loop is CASSQRASQGKGVEAFF. DNA of the CDR3: TGTGCCAGCAGCCAGAGAGCCTCACAGGGAAAAGGGGTTGAAGCTTTCTTT.

The chain couples TRBV7-3 to TRBJ2-6; TRBD2 agrees at 7 bases. Germline V CDR1 and CDR2: SGHTA, FQGTGA. The trim removed 2 bases at V and 2 bases at J, leaving 6 bases unmatched. This CDR3 is 17 amino acids long. This CDR3 is CASSLRTTSAGANVLTF. CDR3 bases: TGTGCCAGCAGCTTACGGACTACTAGCGCTGGGGCCAACGTCCTGACTTTC.

The chain combines TRBV12-3 or TRBV12-4 with TRBJ2-4; D may be TRBD2 (5 bases). The CDR3 has 16 amino acids. V was trimmed by 6 bases and J by 5 bases, leaving 20 bases between them. The DNA of the CDR3 is TGTGCCAGCAGGGGTTGGGCGGCTAGCTTAGAAAACATTCAGTACTTC. This sequence encodes CASRGWAASLENIQYF.

The J gene is TRBJ2-5, the V gene TRBV5-1; D is tentatively TRBD1 or TRBD2 (5 bases each). CDR3 length: 15 residues. V was trimmed by 4 bases and J by 3 bases, leaving 16 bases between them. Germline CDR1 and CDR2: SGHRS and YFSETQ. Here the CDR3 reads CASSMDGTVKETQYF. In DNA, the CDR3 is TGCGCCAGCAGCATGGACGGGACGGTGAAAGAGACCCAGTACTTC.

In this sample, this clonotype turned up a few times. This chain joins TRBV28 and TRBJ2-5; D remains ambiguous. The J call could be wrong; TRBJ2-7 is a better fit for the DNA end. The CDR3 loop spans 11 amino acids. The germline CDR1 and CDR2 sequences are MDHEN and SYDVKM. The CDR3 sequence is CASSLLFEQYF. CDR3 sequence (DNA): TGTGCCAGCAGTTTATTGTTCGAGCAGTACTTC.

This clonotype has more than one count but fewer than ten. The chain couples TRBV6-5 to TRBJ2-7; D remains ambiguous. The CDR3 covers 15 residues. Germline V CDR1 and CDR2: MNHEY, SVGAGI. V was trimmed by 0 bases and J by 2 bases, leaving 11 bases between them. In nucleotides, the CDR3 is TGTGCCAGCAGTTACTCGACACGGATAACCTACGAGCAGTACTTC. This translates into CASSYSTRITYEQYF.

The chain joins TRBV20-1 to TRBJ1-1; 7 nucleotides agree with TRBD1. CDR3 length equals 15 residues. Germline CDR1 reads DFQATT; CDR2 reads SNEGSKA (reference sequence). V was clipped by 3 bases and J by 10 bases; unmatched bases: 17. The CDR3 bases are TGCAGTGCTAGCGGTCGGGGGACAGTGGAGGGGAGAGCTTTCTTT. Amino acids: CSASGRGTVEGRAFF.